This T cell receptor (beta chain) was sequenced during a study of OX40 agonist ivuxolimab in advanced cancers. Study in general: Patients were given ivuxolimab, an antibody that agonizes OX40 (CD134).

Anyone with autoimmune disease history or systemic immunosuppression was excluded. Patients had blood sampled at baseline and again on cycle 4 day 1 and cycle 7 day 1. The CDR3 runs 18 residues. Only in-frame clones appear in the TCRdb table, and some are missing; sequencing was by immunoSEQ multiplex PCR. The sample lists about 100,000 clones, 90% to 97% occurring once. Study conclusions and caveats: Low levels of normalized T-cell clonal expansion also appeared in some nonresponders.

The sample holds one count of this clone. Its matching antigen is unknown. This clonotype originated in an adult with an advanced solid tumor such as melanoma, head and neck, liver or kidney cancer. J is TRBJ1-1 and V is TRBV21-1. TRBV21-1 counts as a pseudogene. The input for sequencing was CD4+ or CD8+ T cells sorted from blood, taken in a trial of the OX40 agonist ivuxolimab. The CDR3, as DNA: TGTGCCAGCAGCACACCACCCGATGGGGACGGCCAGAACACTGAAGCTTTCTTT. It codes for CASSTPPDGDGQNTEAFF.